This T cell receptor beta chain was sequenced in a study of cytomegalovirus exposure and HLA in healthy donors. The study, taken as a whole, reports: High sensitivity and specificity were reportedly achieved when the classifier diagnosed cytomegalovirus status.

The PCR ran on 60 Vbeta and 13 Jbeta primers. The protocol was immunoSEQ multiplex PCR, while the TCRdb copy is restricted to in-frame clones and leaves out a portion. The sample consists of under 200,000 clones, roughly 79% of them appearing once. On this clone: What it recognizes is unknown.

Germline V gene sequence: CDR1 SGHNT, CDR2 YYREEE (reference sequence). Losses at the gene ends were 4 bases for V and 1 base for J; bases not matched to a gene: 3. The CDR3 extends over 15 amino acids. The chain recombines TRBV5-4 with TRBJ2-5; TRBD2 agrees at 11 bases. What was sequenced was PBMCs. The source of this sequence is a man aged 50 or older in good health and CMV-seropositive. CDR3: CASSTSGGPQETQYF. The CDR3 DNA reads as TGTGCCAGCAGCACTAGCGGGGGCCCCCAAGAGACCCAGTACTTC.